Here is one TCR beta chain with its context. Its antigen is still unknown. No much larger clone is present one base from it, and per-base qualities are unavailable. Per the germline V gene, SGDLS is the CDR1 and YYNGEE is the CDR2. The trim is 4 bases for V and 8 bases for J, with a gap of 16 bases between the germline ends. The CDR3 has 14 amino acids, counting the end cysteine and phenylalanine. Just CDR3 DNA is preserved here, 42 bases in frame from base 1. The sample is drawn from a study of the immune and genomic landscape of osteosarcoma (TCRdb year 2020). Study-level background: The overall cohort was composed of roughly 50 pediatric and adult patients with high-grade osteosarcoma, and a median age at diagnosis of 25 to 30 years (range about 5-81) was recorded. The cohort was enriched for poor-risk disease, as unfavorable pathologic response to standard therapy was shown in approximately 76% of the cohort and approximately 69% of the cohort were deceased. In the overall cohort, 55% to 65% of patients were male, and localized disease at diagnosis was presented by about 77% of patients. To define immunogenic potential, the study profiled osteosarcoma specimens using whole genome, RNA and T-cell receptor sequencing along with immunohistochemistry and reverse phase protein arrays. To characterize the osteosarcoma immunogenomic landscape, the TCR sequencing results were combined with transcriptome, protein array and immunostaining data. The goal of the study was to explain why immune checkpoint inhibitors have shown limited clinical activity in osteosarcoma. A few patients contributed a couple of samples from the same tumor site.

TCR beta chain CDR3 regions were immunosequenced with the ImmunoSEQ Assay (Adaptive Biotechnologies). Per the original workflow: TCRB rearrangements, read counts, read proportions and gene usage were exported through the ImmunoSEQ Analyzer platform. T-cell clonality was computed as 1 minus Pielou's evenness on productive rearrangements. In the clonal space homeostasis analysis, clonotypes were binned as rare, small, medium, large or hyperexpanded (0.01 to 1 of the repertoire). TCR productive clonality was compared across immune clusters C1, C2 and C3 using the Wilcoxon rank sum test. This immuneACCESS table, as held by TCRdb, lists in-frame sequences with V and J called but not all clones. Of the missing ones, under half trace to an unresolved V gene in checked studies; the others have no known cause. V, J and clone size are those of that table, while D and trimming were read from the DNA. Within this sample are fewer than 6,000 clones, with 70% to 85% of them counted one time only. Of the sample, about 5.9% falls within the top ten clones.

The tumors sampled were post-treatment primary, local recurrence and metastasis specimens taken from patients with a poor prognosis. Overall study outcomes, separate from this receptor: TCR productive clonality was greater in the immune-hot C3 cluster than in the cold C1 cluster, although TCR productive clonality remained low overall. Sample size was not determined by any statistical method, because osteosarcoma is rare and all possible samples were collected. Clonality benchmarks were derived from external normal skin and healthy peripheral blood data rather than from matched normal tissue. Alongside the frozen tumor specimens, matched blood was collected from only a couple of patients. Overall, productive TCR clonality was low, with a mean of 0.09 and a maximum of 0.3, which suggests limited clonal expansion of T cells. In five cases, the repertoire was dominated by a single hyperexpanded clone, and fewer than 100 T-cell clonotypes were detected in all five cases.

Recombination connected TRBV9 to TRBJ2-1; the D region possibly corresponds to TRBD2 (6 bases align). The receptor was isolated from a human donor with osteosarcoma. The sequenced sample was osteosarcoma tumor tissue from the lung. DNA sequence: TGTGCCAGCAGCATTCGACTAGGAGCTGATGAGCAGTTCTTC. This translates into CASSIRLGADEQFF.